These 25 T cell receptor beta chains were all obtained from the same sample, sequenced in a study of shared clonotypes between healthy human individuals. Using immunoSEQ multiplex PCR, the repertoire was profiled, and TCRdb retains in-frame clones only, with some absent. This sample has more than 2 million clones, with nearly 97% found just once. The specimen was naive CD4+ T cells sorted from blood. The subset denotes: CD45RA+ positively selected. Source of these receptors: a man younger than 35 in good health.

The chain carries TRBV13 and TRBJ2-7, with 7 bases fitting TRBD2. With V trimmed by 0 bases and J by 2 bases, 7 bases remained unmatched. CDR1 and CDR2 (germline): PRHDT, FYEKMQ (reference sequence). The CDR3 loop spans 16 amino acids. CDR3 nucleotides: TGTGCCAGCAGCTTAGGGGCGGGAGTAGGGCCCTACGAGCAGTACTTC. Translation: CASSLGAGVGPYEQYF.

The CDR3 nucleotides read TGTGCCAGCAGTTCTTCCCCCTACGAGCAGTACTTC. Amino acids: CASSSSPYEQYF. V is TRBV28 and J is TRBJ2-7; D not certain. CDR3 length: 12 amino acids. The germline CDR1 and CDR2 sequences are MDHEN and SYDVKM. Deletions cut 4 bases from V and 2 bases from J, with 6 bases between. Using reference TRBV28 and TRBJ2-7 for the parts outside the CDR3, the full variable domain is DVKVTQSSRYLVKRTGEKVFLECVQDMDHENMFWYRQDPGLGLRLIYFSYDVKMKEKGDIPEGYSVSREKKERFSLILESASTNQTSMYLCASSSSPYEQYFGPGTRLTVT.

This chain connects TRBV6-5 to TRBJ2-6; TRBD1 aligns across 7 bases. The CDR3 is 14 residues long. The germline V gene has CDR1 MNHEY and CDR2 SVGAGI. The V and J ends lost 5 bases and 6 bases, in that order; junction bases with no gene match: 4. CDR3: CASSDRAEANVLTF. CDR3 nucleotide sequence: TGTGCCAGCAGTGACAGGGCAGAGGCCAACGTCCTGACTTTC.

The V gene is TRBV6-5, the J gene TRBJ2-3; D may be TRBD2 (7 bases). From germline, CDR1 is MNHEY and CDR2 SVGAGI. The CDR3 runs to 15 residues. V was cut by 5 bases and J by 0 bases, with 12 bases left in between. CDR3 region: CASSKGGSSTDTQYF. The CDR3 DNA is TGTGCCAGCAGTAAGGGGGGGTCTAGCACAGATACGCAGTATTTT.

This rearrangement joins TRBV2 to TRBJ2-3, with 11 bases that match TRBD1. The CDR3 is 14 amino acids. V dropped 6 bases and J dropped 4; count of bases not matched to a gene: 3. Germline V lookup: CDR1 SNHLY, CDR2 FYNNEI. The CDR3 here is CASSRDRGSDTQYF. The CDR3 nucleotides are TGTGCCAGCAGCCGGGACAGGGGGTCAGATACGCAGTATTTT.

This chain uses TRBV7-2 with TRBJ2-5; the D gene is possibly TRBD2 (6 bases). The CDR3 is 14 residues long. Germline V gene data show CDR1 as SGHTA and CDR2 as FQGNSA. V was trimmed by 3 bases and J by 5 bases, leaving 13 bases between them. CDR3 DNA: TGTGCCAGCAGCTTCGGGAGACTAGGCGAGACCCAGTACTTC. It is translated as CASSFGRLGETQYF.

The chain has TRBV11-1 and TRBJ2-1; D uncertain. Germline lookup yields CDR1 SGHAT and CDR2 FQDESV (reference sequence). Trimming removed 5 bases from V and 7 bases from J, with 12 bases in between. The CDR3 runs 13 residues. The CDR3 coding sequence is TGTGCCAGCAGCCCCCTCACGAGGAATGAGCAGTTCTTC. This gives the protein CASSPLTRNEQFF.

The V gene is TRBV5-6, the J gene TRBJ2-7; no reliable D call. This CDR3 is 13 amino acids long. CDR1 is SGHDT and CDR2 is YYEEEE in the germline V gene. V was cut by 3 bases and J by 2 bases, with 9 bases left in between. DNA for the CDR3: TGTGCCAGCAGCTCGACTCTGACCTACGAGCAGTACTTC. Amino acids: CASSSTLTYEQYF.

This clone was seen a few times. The chain carries TRBV5-6 and TRBJ2-7, with TRBD1 matching 7 bases. The J segment lost 3 bases and the V segment lost 4 bases, leaving 4 bases of the junction unmatched. The CDR3 covers 13 residues. Per the germline V gene, CDR1 is SGHDT and CDR2 is YYEEEE. The DNA of the CDR3 is TGTGCCAGCAGCCCGGGACAGTTCTACGAGCAGTACTTC. This gives the protein CASSPGQFYEQYF. Filled out from reference TRBV5-6 and TRBJ2-7, the complete variable domain reads DAGVTQSPTHLIKTRGQQVTLRCSPKSGHDTVSWYQQALGQGPQFIFQYYEEEERQRGNFPDRFSGHQFPNYSSELNVNALLLGDSALYLCASSPGQFYEQYFGPGTRLTVT.

The rearrangement joins TRBV6-5 to TRBJ1-4, with D possibly matching TRBD1 (5 bases). V was pared by 6 bases and J by 7 bases, with 12 bases between. This CDR3 spans 13 amino acids. Germline-derived CDR1 and CDR2 are MNHEY and SVGAGI. The CDR3 nucleotides are TGTGCCAGCAGCTTCCTTCAGGGTGAAAAACTGTTTTTT. Its protein is CASSFLQGEKLFF.

The chain links TRBV9 to TRBJ2-6; no clear D. V was shortened by 4 bases and J by 0 bases, with 14 bases between the two germline ends. This CDR3 is 17 amino acids long. Germline CDR1 is SGDLS and CDR2 is YYNGEE. CDR3 sequence reads: CASSPTPLSSGANVLTF. In nucleotides, the CDR3 is TGTGCCAGCAGCCCTACACCACTGAGCTCTGGGGCCAACGTCCTGACTTTC.

This rearrangement joins TRBV5-4 to TRBJ1-1; D is uncertain. Trimming removed 3 bases at V and 3 bases at J, with 9 bases between. This CDR3 comprises 13 residues. Germline V gene data show CDR1 as SGHNT and CDR2 as YYREEE (reference sequence). CDR3 sequence: CASSSDLYTEAFF. CDR3 DNA: TGTGCCAGCAGCTCAGACCTGTACACTGAAGCTTTCTTT.

The chain links TRBV27 to TRBJ1-1; D not certain. The V end lost 4 bases, the J end lost 6 bases, and 18 bases lay between the germline ends. Germline assignment: CDR1 MNHEY and CDR2 SMNVEV (reference sequence). This CDR3 has 15 amino acids. The CDR3 protein is CASSYPSDGRAEAFF. In nucleotides, the CDR3 is TGTGCCAGCAGTTACCCCAGCGATGGACGGGCTGAAGCTTTCTTT.

This clone appeared many times. V gene TRBV10-3 combines with J gene TRBJ2-7; no definite D call. The germline CDR1 and CDR2 sequences are ENHRY and SYGVKD. CDR3 size: 11 residues. As DNA, the CDR3 is TGTGCTTCCTCAAAGGCCTACGAGCAGTACTTC. It specifies CASSKAYEQYF.

The rearrangement links TRBV18 to TRBJ1-4; weak D call: TRBD1 (6 bases). Germline lookup yields CDR1 KGHSH and CDR2 LQKENI. The CDR3 sequence is 14 residues long. V lost 5 bases to trimming and J lost 7 bases, with 14 bases between them. The CDR3 here is CASSSRDTLEKLFF. CDR3 in DNA: TGTGCCAGCTCATCCCGGGACACACTTGAAAAACTGTTTTTT.

V is TRBV18 and J is TRBJ1-1; D might be TRBD1 (5 bases). The germline V gene encodes CDR1 KGHSH and CDR2 LQKENI. The CDR3 is made up of 15 amino acids. V dropped 6 bases and J dropped 11 bases, with 25 bases sitting between them. In DNA, the CDR3 is TGTGCCAGCTCGCCCGGGACGCCAGGTCGGATGGGGGCTTTCTTT. It is translated as CASSPGTPGRMGAFF.

The chain uses TRBV5-1 and TRBJ2-5; TRBD2 agrees at 14 bases. This CDR3 region has 14 residues. Germline CDR1 is SGHRS and CDR2 is YFSETQ. The J segment lost 5 bases and the V segment lost 3 bases, leaving 0 bases of the junction unmatched. The CDR3 nucleotides read TGCGCCAGCAGCTGGACTAGCGGGAGGGAGACCCAGTACTTC. The encoded protein is CASSWTSGRETQYF. Using reference TRBV5-1 and TRBJ2-5 for the parts outside the CDR3, the full variable domain is KAGVTQTPRYLIKTRGQQVTLSCSPISGHRSVSWYQQTPGQGLQFLFEYFSETQRNKGNFPGRFSGRQFSNSRSEMNVSTLELGDSALYLCASSWTSGRETQYFGPGTRLLVL.

The chain has TRBV7-2 and TRBJ2-7; 10 nucleotides align to TRBD2. The CDR3 has 15 amino acids. Germline assignment: CDR1 SGHTA and CDR2 FQGNSA. The V segment lost 6 bases and the J segment 2 bases; nucleotides outside the gene matches: 7. The DNA for the CDR3 is TGTGCCAGCAGGTCGGAACTAGCGGGAACCTACGAGCAGTACTTC. Translated: CASRSELAGTYEQYF.

The V call is TRBV18, the J call TRBJ1-1, with unresolved D. Trimming took 4 bases from V and 1 from J, leaving 13 bases between them. CDR1 is KGHSH and CDR2 is LQKENI in the germline V gene. The CDR3 totals 15 residues. The CDR3 DNA is TGTGCCAGCTCACGTTCCCAGGTTGGGAACACTGAAGCTTTCTTT. It is translated as CASSRSQVGNTEAFF.

This chain links TRBV20-1 with TRBJ2-1, with D perhaps being TRBD1 or TRBD2 (6 bases each). The CDR3 sequence is 11 residues long. CDR1 is DFQATT and CDR2 is SNEGSKA in the germline V gene (reference sequence). Trimming pared 7 bases from V and 9 bases from J, leaving 13 bases between. CDR3 DNA sequence: TGCAGTGTTACCAAGGGGGGTGAGCAGTTCTTC. This codes for CSVTKGGEQFF.

The chain carries TRBV7-2 and TRBJ2-7; 12 bases are shared with TRBD1. Unmatched junction bases numbered 11, after V lost 1 base and J lost 1 base. Germline V gives CDR1 SGHTA, CDR2 FQGNSA. The CDR3 contains 19 residues. The CDR3 coding sequence is TGTGCCAGCAGCTTAGTCTGGGGTCCGGGACAGGGGGCATCCTACGAGCAGTACTTC. It specifies CASSLVWGPGQGASYEQYF.

The chain has TRBV5-6 and TRBJ1-5, with 7 bases that match TRBD1. The germline V gene encodes CDR1 SGHDT and CDR2 YYEEEE. CDR3 length: 15 residues. The V and J ends lost 3 bases and 11 bases, in that order; junction bases with no gene match: 14. CDR3 sequence: CASSWVLGGQGAQHF. The CDR3 DNA follows: TGTGCCAGCAGCTGGGTTCTAGGAGGTCAGGGGGCCCAGCATTTT. The entire variable domain, with the rest obtained from reference TRBV5-6 and TRBJ1-5, is as follows: DAGVTQSPTHLIKTRGQQVTLRCSPKSGHDTVSWYQQALGQGPQFIFQYYEEEERQRGNFPDRFSGHQFPNYSSELNVNALLLGDSALYLCASSWVLGGQGAQHFGDGTRLSIL.

The J gene is TRBJ2-5, the V gene TRBV10-3; the match to TRBD1 covers 7 bases. Germline trimming cut 0 bases from V and 5 bases from J; bases unmatched to any gene: 6. This CDR3 has 15 residues. Germline V gene sequence: CDR1 ENHRY, CDR2 SYGVKD. The CDR3 sequence: CAISESTGSGETQYF. As DNA, the CDR3 is TGTGCCATCAGTGAGTCGACAGGGTCCGGGGAGACCCAGTACTTC.

CDR3 DNA sequence: TGTGCCAGCAGCCCCACGCCGGGACTAGTGGCGGAGACCCAGTACTTC. This translates into CASSPTPGLVAETQYF. This sequence joins TRBV7-2 and TRBJ2-5; 8 bases match TRBD2. The CDR3 totals 16 residues. Losses at the gene ends were 5 bases for V and 5 bases for J; bases not matched to a gene: 13. Per germline, CDR1 SGHTA and CDR2 FQGNSA.

The genes are TRBV5-1 and TRBJ2-1, with 9 positions matching TRBD2. CDR3 size: 15 residues. The junction had 10 bases not matched to a gene; V was cut back by 4 bases and J by 8 bases. Germline CDR1 and CDR2: SGHRS and YFSETQ. The CDR3 DNA reads as TGCGCCAGCAGCCCTGGAGAACTAGCGGGTTATGAGCAGTTCTTC. This encodes CASSPGELAGYEQFF.